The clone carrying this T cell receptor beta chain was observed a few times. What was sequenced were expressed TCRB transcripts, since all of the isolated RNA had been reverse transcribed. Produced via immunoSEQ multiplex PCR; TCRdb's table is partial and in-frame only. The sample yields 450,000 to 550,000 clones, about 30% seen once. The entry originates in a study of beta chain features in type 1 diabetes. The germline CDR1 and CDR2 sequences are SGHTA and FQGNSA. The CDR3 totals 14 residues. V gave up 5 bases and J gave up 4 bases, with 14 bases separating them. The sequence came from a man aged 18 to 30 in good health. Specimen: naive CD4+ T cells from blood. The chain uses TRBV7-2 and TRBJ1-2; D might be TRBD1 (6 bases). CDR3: CASSAAGGPYGYTF. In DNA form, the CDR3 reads TGTGCCAGCAGCGCCGCGGGGGGGCCCTATGGCTACACCTTC.